A selection of T cell receptor beta chains follows, all from one sample in a study of T cell responses to AZD1222 COVID-19 vaccine. Measured with immunoSEQ multiplex PCR; TCRdb has only the in-frame clones, and not every one. Of approximately 92,000 clones listed, around 86% are singletons. The sample in question was peripheral blood, obtained on day 0 of AZD1222 vaccination. These receptors were collected from an adult in good health. Both conserved end residues are part of each CDR3. A D gene is named only where the DNA matches it firmly. Size is omitted from some rows. Given values are once, few, many or a class for expanded clones.

J gene: TRBJ2-5; D gene: TRBD2; clone size: .; V gene: TRBV9; CDR3 protein: CASSVGGGSGILQETQYF; CDR3 DNA: TGTGCCAGCAGCGTAGGGGGAGGTAGCGGGATACTCCAAGAGACCCAGTACTTC
J gene: TRBJ1-2; D gene: .; clone size: .; V gene: TRBV3-1/TRBV3-2; CDR3 protein: CASSQDPEERSYGYTF; CDR3 DNA: TGTGCCAGCAGCCAAGATCCTGAGGAGAGAAGTTATGGCTACACCTTC
J gene: TRBJ2-2; D gene: TRBD2; clone size: .; V gene: TRBV2; CDR3 protein: CATLAGGWTGELFF; CDR3 DNA: TGTGCCACCTTAGCGGGAGGTTGGACCGGGGAGCTGTTTTTT
J gene: TRBJ2-6; D gene: .; clone size: .; V gene: TRBV10-3; CDR3 protein: CATKGGGANVLTF; CDR3 DNA: TGTGCCACCAAGGGGGGCGGGGCCAACGTCCTGACTTTC
J gene: TRBJ1-1; D gene: .; clone size: once; V gene: TRBV7-9; CDR3 protein: CAGDTNTEAFF; CDR3 DNA: TGTGCAGGGGACACCAACACTGAAGCTTTCTTT
J gene: TRBJ1-1; D gene: TRBD1; clone size: few; V gene: TRBV28; CDR3 protein: CASSLSQGGAFF; CDR3 DNA: TGTGCCAGCAGTTTATCTCAGGGGGGGGCTTTCTTT
J gene: TRBJ1-1; D gene: .; clone size: few; V gene: TRBV12-3/TRBV12-4; CDR3 protein: CASSFSVNTEAFF; CDR3 DNA: TGTGCCAGCAGTTTCTCGGTGAACACTGAAGCTTTCTTT
J gene: TRBJ1-1; D gene: .; clone size: .; V gene: TRBV19; CDR3 protein: CASSQTAGTGAFF; CDR3 DNA: TGTGCCAGTAGCCAAACGGCAGGGACCGGGGCTTTCTTT
J gene: TRBJ2-7; D gene: .; clone size: .; V gene: TRBV30; CDR3 protein: CAWNRDPSYEQYF; CDR3 DNA: TGTGCCTGGAACCGGGACCCATCCTACGAGCAGTACTTC
J gene: TRBJ1-1; D gene: .; clone size: .; V gene: TRBV27; CDR3 protein: CASSSQLGGGNTEAFF; CDR3 DNA: TGTGCCAGCAGTTCACAATTAGGGGGGGGGAACACTGAAGCTTTCTTT
J gene: TRBJ1-1; D gene: .; clone size: .; V gene: TRBV7-9; CDR3 protein: CASSLAAGATEAFF; CDR3 DNA: TGTGCCAGCAGCTTAGCCGCAGGGGCTACTGAAGCTTTCTTT
J gene: TRBJ1-2; D gene: .; clone size: .; V gene: TRBV6-5; CDR3 protein: CASSQPPNYGYTF; CDR3 DNA: TGTGCCAGCAGCCAACCACCGAACTATGGCTACACCTTC
J gene: TRBJ2-7; D gene: .; clone size: .; V gene: TRBV11-2; CDR3 protein: CASSSGRSSLSYEQYF; CDR3 DNA: TGTGCCAGCAGCTCCGGACGAAGCAGCCTTTCCTACGAGCAGTACTTC
J gene: TRBJ1-2; D gene: .; clone size: .; V gene: TRBV19; CDR3 protein: CASRTESYGYTF; CDR3 DNA: TGTGCCAGCCGAACAGAGTCCTATGGCTACACCTTC
J gene: TRBJ1-1; D gene: .; clone size: .; V gene: TRBV14; CDR3 protein: CASSRYRDRRTEAFF; CDR3 DNA: TGTGCCAGCAGCCGATACAGGGACCGGAGAACTGAAGCTTTCTTT
J gene: TRBJ2-3; D gene: .; clone size: .; V gene: TRBV7-7; CDR3 protein: CASSRLAEDTQYF; CDR3 DNA: TGTGCCAGCAGTAGGTTGGCTGAAGATACGCAGTATTTT
J gene: TRBJ1-1; D gene: TRBD1; clone size: .; V gene: TRBV6-5; CDR3 protein: CASSYSPDRETEAFF; CDR3 DNA: TGTGCCAGCAGTTACTCCCCAGACAGGGAGACTGAAGCTTTCTTT
J gene: TRBJ1-2; D gene: .; clone size: .; V gene: TRBV9; CDR3 protein: CASSVAGREGYTF; CDR3 DNA: TGTGCCAGCAGCGTAGCGGGCCGCGAGGGCTACACCTTC
J gene: TRBJ2-1; D gene: .; clone size: .; V gene: TRBV30; CDR3 protein: CAFGGQGASNEQFF; CDR3 DNA: TGTGCCTTCGGGGGGCAGGGGGCGTCCAATGAGCAGTTCTTC
J gene: TRBJ2-7; D gene: .; clone size: .; V gene: TRBV12-3/TRBV12-4; CDR3 protein: CASSNNGQREQYF; CDR3 DNA: TGTGCCAGCAGCAATAATGGACAGCGAGAGCAGTACTTC
J gene: TRBJ1-4; D gene: .; clone size: .; V gene: TRBV6-1; CDR3 protein: CASSESAGLRWEKLFF; CDR3 DNA: TGTGCCAGCAGTGAATCGGCAGGGCTCCGGTGGGAAAAACTGTTTTTT
J gene: TRBJ2-7; D gene: .; clone size: .; V gene: TRBV28; CDR3 protein: CASSTPGTPYEQYF; CDR3 DNA: TGTGCCAGCAGTACGCCCGGGACACCCTACGAGCAGTACTTC
J gene: TRBJ2-6; D gene: .; clone size: .; V gene: TRBV12-3/TRBV12-4; CDR3 protein: CASILSGANVLTF; CDR3 DNA: TGTGCCAGCATTCTCTCTGGGGCCAACGTCCTGACTTTC
J gene: TRBJ2-5; D gene: .; clone size: .; V gene: TRBV10-3; CDR3 protein: CAISKDGIEETQYF; CDR3 DNA: TGTGCCATCAGTAAGGACGGTATCGAAGAGACCCAGTACTTC
J gene: TRBJ2-7; D gene: .; clone size: .; V gene: TRBV4-2; CDR3 protein: CASSQDRGTPSYEQYF; CDR3 DNA: TGTGCCAGCAGCCAAGATCGGGGTACCCCCTCCTACGAGCAGTACTTC
J gene: TRBJ1-1; D gene: TRBD1; clone size: .; V gene: TRBV3-1/TRBV3-2; CDR3 protein: CASSLGRGRNTEAFF; CDR3 DNA: TGTGCCAGCAGCCTAGGGAGGGGGCGGAACACTGAAGCTTTCTTT
J gene: TRBJ2-5; D gene: .; clone size: .; V gene: TRBV4-1; CDR3 protein: CASSLRTGQLETQYF; CDR3 DNA: TGCGCCAGCAGTCTAAGGACGGGGCAGTTGGAGACCCAGTACTTC
J gene: TRBJ1-5; D gene: TRBD1; clone size: .; V gene: TRBV28; CDR3 protein: CASSLGRGHPQPQHF; CDR3 DNA: TGTGCCAGCAGTTTAGGGAGGGGGCACCCTCAGCCCCAGCATTTT
J gene: TRBJ1-4; D gene: .; clone size: few; V gene: TRBV11-3; CDR3 protein: CASGAQQDSHNEKLFF; CDR3 DNA: TGTGCCAGCGGTGCCCAACAGGACTCCCATAATGAAAAACTGTTTTTT
J gene: TRBJ2-7; D gene: .; clone size: .; V gene: TRBV6-7; CDR3 protein: CASTPMSDWNYEQYF; CDR3 DNA: TGTGCCAGCACTCCGATGTCGGACTGGAACTACGAGCAGTACTTC
J gene: TRBJ1-2; D gene: .; clone size: .; V gene: TRBV7-9; CDR3 protein: CASSLGQVGGYTF; CDR3 DNA: TGTGCCAGCAGCTTAGGGCAGGTTGGTGGCTACACCTTC
J gene: TRBJ2-7; D gene: TRBD2; clone size: once; V gene: TRBV5-4; CDR3 protein: CASSPMGLVTYEQYF; CDR3 DNA: TGTGCCAGCAGCCCAATGGGACTAGTTACATACGAGCAGTACTTC
J gene: TRBJ1-1; D gene: .; clone size: .; V gene: TRBV5-1; CDR3 protein: CASTPVGEYTEAFF; CDR3 DNA: TGCGCCAGCACCCCGGTGGGGGAATACACTGAAGCTTTCTTT
J gene: TRBJ1-2; D gene: .; clone size: .; V gene: TRBV18; CDR3 protein: CASSPPGSNYGYTF; CDR3 DNA: TGTGCCAGCTCACCGCCAGGCTCTAACTATGGCTACACCTTC
J gene: TRBJ1-1; D gene: TRBD1; clone size: .; V gene: TRBV7-2; CDR3 protein: CASSLRTGNTEAFF; CDR3 DNA: TGTGCCAGCAGCTTAAGGACAGGGAACACTGAAGCTTTCTTT
J gene: TRBJ1-5; D gene: .; clone size: .; V gene: TRBV28; CDR3 protein: CASSVPYLSDRDQPQHF; CDR3 DNA: TGTGCCAGCAGTGTACCATACCTATCGGACAGAGATCAGCCCCAGCATTTT
J gene: TRBJ2-1; D gene: TRBD1; clone size: few; V gene: TRBV2; CDR3 protein: CASSARDRGTYNEQFF; CDR3 DNA: TGTGCCAGCAGTGCCCGCGACAGGGGGACATACAATGAGCAGTTCTTC
J gene: TRBJ1-5; D gene: .; clone size: .; V gene: TRBV10-3; CDR3 protein: CAISDGVRGAQHF; CDR3 DNA: TGTGCCATCAGTGATGGGGTCCGGGGAGCCCAGCATTTT
J gene: TRBJ2-5; D gene: .; clone size: .; V gene: TRBV3-1/TRBV3-2; CDR3 protein: CASSQDPDPLETQYF; CDR3 DNA: TGTGCCAGCAGCCAAGATCCCGATCCCCTAGAGACCCAGTACTTC
J gene: TRBJ1-1; D gene: TRBD1; clone size: .; V gene: TRBV6-4; CDR3 protein: CASSRGPDTEAFF; CDR3 DNA: TGTGCCAGCAGCAGGGGGCCGGATACTGAAGCTTTCTTT
J gene: TRBJ1-1; D gene: .; clone size: .; V gene: TRBV29-1; CDR3 protein: CSVLDTEAFF; CDR3 DNA: TGCAGCGTTCTCGACACTGAAGCTTTCTTT
J gene: TRBJ1-4; D gene: .; clone size: once; V gene: TRBV19; CDR3 protein: CASSETRLATNEKLFF; CDR3 DNA: TGTGCCAGTAGTGAGACCCGACTGGCAACTAATGAAAAACTGTTTTTT
J gene: TRBJ2-7; D gene: .; clone size: .; V gene: TRBV30; CDR3 protein: CAWTSAGTRREQYF; CDR3 DNA: TGTGCCTGGACCAGTGCGGGGACCCGTCGCGAGCAGTACTTC
J gene: TRBJ2-3; D gene: .; clone size: .; V gene: TRBV3-1/TRBV3-2; CDR3 protein: CASSQDWDTQYF; CDR3 DNA: TGTGCCAGCAGCCAAGATTGGGATACGCAGTATTTT
J gene: TRBJ2-5; D gene: TRBD2; clone size: .; V gene: TRBV29-1; CDR3 protein: CSALAGEDETQYF; CDR3 DNA: TGCAGCGCCCTAGCGGGGGAGGATGAGACCCAGTACTTC
J gene: TRBJ1-3; D gene: .; clone size: once; V gene: TRBV5-1; CDR3 protein: CASSPQEGVRGNTIYF; CDR3 DNA: TGCGCCAGCAGCCCCCAGGAGGGGGTAAGAGGAAACACCATATATTTT
J gene: TRBJ2-2; D gene: .; clone size: .; V gene: TRBV2; CDR3 protein: CASKLGGQNTGELFF; CDR3 DNA: TGTGCCAGCAAGTTGGGGGGACAGAACACCGGGGAGCTGTTTTTT
J gene: TRBJ2-3; D gene: .; clone size: .; V gene: TRBV28; CDR3 protein: CASLRPPDTQYF; CDR3 DNA: TGTGCCAGCCTCCGGCCCCCAGATACGCAGTATTTT
J gene: TRBJ1-1; D gene: .; clone size: .; V gene: TRBV18; CDR3 protein: CASSPLTTTEAFF; CDR3 DNA: TGTGCCAGCTCACCACTTACCACCACTGAAGCTTTCTTT
J gene: TRBJ1-2; D gene: .; clone size: .; V gene: TRBV28; CDR3 protein: CASSPAGRYGYTF; CDR3 DNA: TGTGCCAGCAGCCCCGCAGGGAGGTATGGCTACACCTTC
J gene: TRBJ2-1; D gene: TRBD2; clone size: .; V gene: TRBV7-3; CDR3 protein: CASSSSSGSRNEQFF; CDR3 DNA: TGTGCCAGCAGCTCTTCTAGCGGGAGTAGAAATGAGCAGTTCTTC